The clone carrying this TCR beta chain has at least ten counts. The data originate from a study of molecular identifiers for immune sequencing clone quantification. Study as a whole: Sequencing covered four of five parts into which replicate RNA from about 20,000 or 100,000 naive CD8 cells was split.

Methods described previously were used for bulk TCR libraries, and listed TCR primers were applied. TCRdb independently ran MiXCR on the PCR reads; one entry per CDR3 protein. Seen here are roughly 86,000 distinct CDR3 sequences, around 20% observed once, and the top ten hold roughly 0.89%. After removal of 3 bases from V and 0 bases from J, the junction contained 6 bases not matched to a gene. The CDR3 loop spans 18 amino acids. Germline values: CDR1 SGDLS, CDR2 YYNGEE. The chain recombines TRBV9 with TRBJ2-6; 10 bases align to TRBD2. This clonotype was obtained from a human donor in good health. Some libraries in this study had Jurkat cell RNA spiked in. Sequencing was done on a sample of naive CD8+ T cells from blood, with Jurkat cell RNA spiked in. Described subset: FACS-sorted CD8+CD4-CCR7+CD45RA+ naive T cells. The CDR3 sequence is CASSAGLAASSGANVLTF. The DNA for the CDR3 is TGTGCCAGCAGCGCCGGACTAGCGGCTAGCTCTGGGGCCAACGTCCTGACTTTC.